This passage covers 28 T cell receptor beta chains from one sample sequenced in a study of T cell changes during pregnancy in multiple sclerosis. Assay used: immunoSEQ multiplex PCR; TCRdb lists only in-frame clones, some missing. Of around 96,000 clones listed, approximately 92% are singletons. This specimen consisted of peripheral blood, obtained in the first trimester of pregnancy. These receptors came from a female donor with multiple sclerosis, enrolled in a pregnancy study.

This chain joins TRBV25-1 and TRBJ2-7; D is unresolved. The CDR3 contains 12 residues. The germline V gene has CDR1 MGHDK and CDR2 SYGVNS. Trimming stripped 4 bases from V and 1 base from J, with 5 bases between. The CDR3 is CASSGSSYEQYF. The CDR3 region has the DNA TGTGCCAGCAGTGGGAGTTCCTACGAGCAGTACTTC.

The CDR3 DNA reads TGTGCCACCAGCAGAGTCCCCCTCCTAAATGTCTCCTACAATGAGCAGTTCTTC. Amino acid sequence: CATSRVPLLNVSYNEQFF. The chain recombines TRBV15 with TRBJ2-1, with D unclear. Trimming pared 1 base from V and 0 bases from J, leaving 16 bases between. The CDR3 spans 18 residues. CDR1 LNHNV and CDR2 YYDKDF come from the germline V gene (reference sequence).

The chain couples TRBV6-1 to TRBJ1-5; no definite D call. Trimming removed 3 bases at V and 5 bases at J, with 8 bases between. CDR1 and CDR2 (germline): MNHNS, SASEGT. This CDR3 contains 13 residues. The CDR3 DNA reads TGTGCCAGCAGTGATCAGTCACATCAGCCCCAGCATTTT. Amino acid sequence: CASSDQSHQPQHF.

The rearrangement joins TRBV13 to TRBJ2-5; possible D gene TRBD2, 5 bases. Germline V lookup: CDR1 PRHDT, CDR2 FYEKMQ (reference sequence). The length of the CDR3 is 15 residues. V was trimmed by 3 bases and J by 4 bases, leaving 15 bases between them. The CDR3 bases are TGTGCCAGCAGCTTCCCGAGCGGACTGTCAGAGACCCAGTACTTC. Translating it yields CASSFPSGLSETQYF.

The chain uses TRBV6-6 and TRBJ2-7; 8 bases are a match to TRBD2. Germline values: CDR1 MNHNY, CDR2 SVGAGI (reference sequence). The V gene end was trimmed by 8 bases and the J gene end by 3 bases; junction bases not matched to a gene: 9. This CDR3 contains 14 residues. The CDR3 DNA sequence: TGTGCCAGCGATCCGGGACTAGGGATCTACGAGCAGTACTTC. Amino acids: CASDPGLGIYEQYF.

The chain joins TRBV7-2 to TRBJ1-2; 9 bases align to TRBD1. The germline CDR1 and CDR2 sequences are SGHTA and FQGNSA. J was trimmed by 3 bases and V by 5 bases; bases with no gene match: 7. CDR3 length equals 15 residues. CDR3 loop: CASSHTRDRDYGYTF. The CDR3, as DNA: TGTGCCAGCAGCCACACCCGGGACAGGGACTATGGCTACACCTTC.

The chain uses TRBV11-2 and TRBJ2-5, with TRBD1 matching over 7 bases. The CDR3 totals 14 residues. The V gene end was trimmed by 6 bases and the J gene end by 4 bases; junction bases not matched to a gene: 8. Looked up from germline, CDR1 is SGHAT and CDR2 is FQNNGV. Here the CDR3 reads CASSTTGIPETQYF. The CDR3 region has the DNA TGTGCCAGCAGTACGACAGGGATCCCAGAGACCCAGTACTTC.

The chain couples TRBV19 to TRBJ2-2; D perhaps matches TRBD1 (5 bases). Trimming stripped 3 bases from V and 2 bases from J, with 10 bases between. Germline assignment: CDR1 LNHDA and CDR2 SQIVND (reference sequence). The CDR3 spans 15 residues. CDR3 nucleotides: TGTGCCAGTAGTATGGTTCGGACAAACACCGGGGAGCTGTTTTTT. This gives the protein CASSMVRTNTGELFF.

This chain connects TRBV2 to TRBJ1-1; D possibly corresponds to TRBD1 (5 bases). Germline loops: CDR1 SNHLY, CDR2 FYNNEI. The V end lost 1 base, the J end lost 1 base, and 7 bases lay between the germline ends. The CDR3 has 14 residues. In nucleotides, the CDR3 is TGTGCCAGCAGTGAAGGAAGGGGGAACACTGAAGCTTTCTTT. This codes for CASSEGRGNTEAFF. Looking up the rest from reference TRBV2 and TRBJ1-1 gives the full variable domain: EPEVTQTPSHQVTQMGQEVILRCVPISNHLYFYWYRQILGQKVEFLVSFYNNEISEKSEIFDDQFSVERPDGSNFTLKIRSTKLEDSAMYFCASSEGRGNTEAFFGQGTRLTVV.

The rearrangement joins TRBV23-1 to TRBJ1-1, with D perhaps TRBD1 (5 bases). TRBV23-1 is treated as an ORF (open reading frame) with a function not yet certain. The CDR3 runs to 16 residues. The V gene lost 0 bases and the J gene lost 4 bases, with 15 bases spanning the gap. The CDR3 loop is CASSQSADSAFTEAFF. CDR3 nucleotide sequence: TGCGCCAGCAGTCAATCCGCCGACAGTGCATTCACTGAAGCTTTCTTT.

This chain connects TRBV7-9 to TRBJ1-1, with TRBD1 matching over 7 bases. V shed 5 bases, J shed 3 bases, and the junction held 6 bases outside the gene matches. The CDR3 has 14 residues. The germline V gene encodes CDR1 SEHNR and CDR2 FQNEAQ (reference sequence). DNA of the CDR3: TGTGCCAGCAGCCCTAAGACAGGGTACACTGAAGCTTTCTTT. This encodes CASSPKTGYTEAFF.

The chain recombines TRBV7-8 with TRBJ1-2, with TRBD1 as a possible D gene (6 bases). The length of the CDR3 is 13 residues. The V and J ends lost 3 bases and 7 bases respectively, with 12 bases between them. In germline, CDR1 is SGHVS, CDR2 FQNEAQ. CDR3: CASSFQGLPGYTF. The CDR3 coding sequence is TGTGCCAGCAGCTTCCAGGGGCTCCCTGGCTACACCTTC. The whole variable domain, filled in from reference TRBV7-8 and TRBJ1-2, reads GAGVSQSPRYKVAKRGQDVALRCDPISGHVSLFWYQQALGQGPEFLTYFQNEAQLDKSGLPSDRFFAERPEGSVSTLKIQRTQQEDSAVYLCASSFQGLPGYTFGSGTRLTVV.

Only a few counts were recorded for this clone. The CDR3, as DNA: TGTGCCAGCAGGGCCCAGGACAGGGTCTCACCCCTCCACTTT. Translating it yields CASRAQDRVSPLHF. The rearrangement uses TRBV7-9 and TRBJ1-6; TRBD1 aligns across 8 bases. The ends lost 6 bases at V and 10 bases at J; junction bases unmatched: 8. This CDR3 region has 14 residues. Per the germline V gene, CDR1 is SEHNR and CDR2 is FQNEAQ (reference sequence).

The rearrangement links TRBV6-4 to TRBJ2-3; 10 bases align to TRBD2. Germline-derived CDR1 and CDR2 are MRHNA and SNTAGT. With 2 bases clipped from V and 4 bases from J, the junction kept 3 bases outside the gene matches. The CDR3 runs 15 residues. The CDR3 sequence is CASSDKAGGPDTQYF. The CDR3 coding sequence is TGTGCCAGCAGTGACAAAGCGGGGGGGCCAGATACGCAGTATTTT.

The chain uses TRBV2 and TRBJ1-2; TRBD1 is a possible D gene (5 bases). The CDR3 is 13 residues long. Trimming left V 6 bases short and J 5 bases short, with 13 bases between. Germline CDR1 is SNHLY and CDR2 is FYNNEI. The CDR3 coding sequence is TGTGCCAGCAGGGGGCGAGATTATTATGGCTACACCTTC. It encodes CASRGRDYYGYTF.

This chain joins TRBV14 and TRBJ1-5, with TRBD1 identical over 8 bases. In germline, CDR1 is SGHDN, CDR2 FVKESK. V lost 1 base to trimming and J lost 3 bases; unmatched junction nucleotides: 8. This CDR3 contains 17 residues. CDR3 amino acids: CASSQVRLQGVNQPQHF. The CDR3 DNA reads TGTGCCAGCAGCCAAGTTAGGTTACAGGGGGTCAATCAGCCCCAGCATTTT.

This chain uses TRBV6-5 with TRBJ1-1; TRBD1 is a possible D gene (6 bases). The V gene's germline CDR1 is MNHEY and CDR2 SVGAGI. V shed 0 bases and J shed 8 bases, with 13 bases lying between them. The CDR3 extends over 14 amino acids. The CDR3 region is CASSYSRGGSEAFF. DNA for the CDR3: TGTGCCAGCAGTTACTCCCGTGGGGGCAGCGAAGCTTTCTTT.

The V call is TRBV18, the J call TRBJ1-1; tentative D call: TRBD1 (5 bases). V was cut by 4 bases and J by 1 base, with 16 bases left in between. There are 16 residues in the CDR3. Germline V CDR1 and CDR2: KGHSH, LQKENI. The DNA for the CDR3 is TGTGCCAGCTCACTCAACAGGCTTGTGGGGAACACTGAAGCTTTCTTT. Translation gives CASSLNRLVGNTEAFF.

The chain links TRBV5-1 to TRBJ2-5; D remains unclear. V gave up 1 base and J gave up 5 bases, with 9 bases separating them. This CDR3 spans 13 amino acids. CDR1 and CDR2 from the germline V gene are SGHRS and YFSETQ. The CDR3 loop reads CASSLFPGETQYF. CDR3 in DNA: TGCGCCAGCAGCTTGTTCCCCGGTGAGACCCAGTACTTC.

This chain links TRBV5-4 with TRBJ1-1; a possible D gene is TRBD1 (5 bases). Trimming cost V 3 bases and J 0 bases, with 12 bases left between them. From germline, CDR1 is SGHNT and CDR2 YYREEE (reference sequence). This CDR3 contains 15 residues. CDR3 DNA: TGTGCCAGCAGCTCCCCAGGGCGAATGAACACTGAAGCTTTCTTT. Its translation is CASSSPGRMNTEAFF. The complete variable domain, with remaining parts taken from reference TRBV5-4 and TRBJ1-1, reads ETGVTQSPTHLIKTRGQQVTLRCSSQSGHNTVSWYQQALGQGPQFIFQYYREEENGRGNFPPRFSGLQFPNYSSELNVNALELDDSALYLCASSSPGRMNTEAFFGQGTRLTVV.

In this sample, this clone turned up a few times. The rearrangement joins TRBV6-1 to TRBJ1-1, with D tentatively TRBD1 (6 bases). CDR1 is MNHNS, CDR2 SASEGT, per germline. The CDR3 is made up of 13 amino acids. The V and J ends lost 5 bases and 1 base respectively, with 8 bases between them. In nucleotides, the CDR3 is TGTGCCAGCAGTTTGACAGGGAACACTGAAGCTTTCTTT. As protein: CASSLTGNTEAFF.

The chain employs TRBV2 and TRBJ2-7; a weak D match, TRBD2 (6 bases). Deletions cut 4 bases from V and 7 bases from J, with 14 bases between. The CDR3 sequence is 13 residues long. Germline values: CDR1 SNHLY, CDR2 FYNNEI. CDR3 bases: TGTGCCAGCAGTGTTGATAGCGGTCGTGAGCAGTACTTC. Amino acid sequence: CASSVDSGREQYF. Based on the CDR3 plus reference TRBV2 and TRBJ2-7, the full variable domain is EPEVTQTPSHQVTQMGQEVILRCVPISNHLYFYWYRQILGQKVEFLVSFYNNEISEKSEIFDDQFSVERPDGSNFTLKIRSTKLEDSAMYFCASSVDSGREQYFGPGTRLTVT.

The CDR3 bases are TGCAGCGTGTCGACAGGGGGTGGAAACACCATATATTTT. It specifies CSVSTGGGNTIYF. The chain recombines TRBV29-1 with TRBJ1-3; 9 bases are shared with TRBD1. CDR3 length: 13 residues. Losses at the gene ends were 6 bases for V and 3 bases for J; bases not matched to a gene: 3. Germline CDR1 reads SQVTM; CDR2 reads ANQGSEA.

The table lists this clone with a count of one. The gene calls are TRBV25-1 and TRBJ1-5; the D is unclear. This CDR3 is built from 15 residues. Germline V gives CDR1 MGHDK, CDR2 SYGVNS. V lost 0 bases to trimming and J lost 5 bases, with 11 bases between them. The CDR3 region is CASSEYPGADQPQHF. The CDR3 DNA reads as TGTGCCAGCAGTGAATATCCCGGCGCGGATCAGCCCCAGCATTTT.

The CDR3 DNA follows: TGTGCCAGCACCAGCGGGGGTCTCCAAGAGACCCAGTACTTC. Translating gives CASTSGGLQETQYF. The chain is built from TRBV7-8 and TRBJ2-5, with 8 bases lining up with TRBD2. Germline assignment: CDR1 SGHVS and CDR2 FQNEAQ. This CDR3 is 14 amino acids long. Losses at the gene ends were 7 bases for V and 1 base for J; bases not matched to a gene: 5. The whole variable domain, filled in from reference TRBV7-8 and TRBJ2-5, reads GAGVSQSPRYKVAKRGQDVALRCDPISGHVSLFWYQQALGQGPEFLTYFQNEAQLDKSGLPSDRFFAERPEGSVSTLKIQRTQQEDSAVYLCASTSGGLQETQYFGPGTRLLVL.

The CDR3 nucleotides are TGCGCCAGCAGCGCGTCGGGACAGGGAATCGTGGACACCTTC. Its protein product is CASSASGQGIVDTF. This chain joins TRBV4-1 and TRBJ1-2; 9 bases match TRBD1. The CDR3 contains 14 residues. CDR1 is MGHRA, CDR2 YSYEKL, per germline. J lost 12 bases, V lost 5 bases, and 13 bases had no gene match.

Notes on this clone: An end of the junction does not agree with germline; a read error may underlie this. DNA for the CDR3: TGTGCTAGCAGCTCCCCCACCAGCGGGGGGTCTCAAGAGACCCAGTACTTC. Residues: CASSSPTSGGSQETQYF. The V call is TRBV7-7, the J call TRBJ2-5; the match to TRBD2 covers 9 bases. Germline CDR1 is SSHAT and CDR2 is FNYEAQ (reference sequence). This CDR3 has 17 amino acids.

This rearrangement joins TRBV7-9 to TRBJ1-4, with TRBD1 matching 9 bases. The CDR3 is 17 residues long. CDR1 and CDR2 from the germline V gene are SEHNR and FQNEAQ (reference sequence). Trimming cost V 7 bases and J 5 bases; bases outside gene matches: 14. CDR3: CASTGQGSISPNEKLFF. The CDR3, as DNA: TGTGCCAGCACCGGACAGGGGTCAATAAGCCCGAATGAAAAACTGTTTTTT.